These 8 T cell receptor beta chains were all obtained from the same sample, sequenced in a study of T cells in Graves' hyperthyroidism and ophthalmopathy. Amplified TCR beta CDR3 regions derived from RNA transcripts. The TCR CDR3 first-round RT-PCR relied on the HTBI primer set. TCRdb reanalysed the multiplex PCR reads using MiXCR and keeps one entry per CDR3 protein. The data contain 300,000 to 400,000 distinct CDR3 sequences, 13% of them seen just once; the ten biggest clones take up over 8.5%. Sequences were obtained from blood. The receptors stem from a woman aged 18-29 years with Graves' hyperthyroidism.

The genes are TRBV12-3 or TRBV12-4 and TRBJ1-2; 7 bases map to TRBD1. The J segment lost 8 bases and the V segment lost 9 bases, leaving 6 bases of the junction unmatched. The CDR3 is 11 residues long. In nucleotides, the CDR3 is TGTGCCAGTCAGGGGGTGGGAGGCTACACCTTC. Translating gives CASQGVGGYTF.

In this sample, this clonotype turned up many times. The V gene is TRBV2, the J gene TRBJ2-5; no clear D. The ends were cut back, 4 bases at V and 1 base at J, with 7 bases in the middle. Per germline, CDR1 SNHLY and CDR2 FYNNEI. The CDR3 extends over 13 amino acids. Here the CDR3 reads CASSVRTQETQYF. CDR3 coding DNA: TGTGCCAGCAGTGTCCGGACCCAAGAGACCCAGTACTTC.

This clonotype showed up just a few times. The J gene is TRBJ2-7, the V gene TRBV7-9, with D maybe TRBD1 (6 bases). The ends were cut back, 2 bases at V and 2 bases at J, with 16 bases in the middle. CDR1 is SEHNR, CDR2 FQNEAQ, per germline (reference sequence). The CDR3 totals 16 residues. The CDR3 DNA is TGTGCCAGCAGCTTACCGACAGGACGTTCGCCCTACGAGCAGTACTTC. Its protein product is CASSLPTGRSPYEQYF.

This chain links TRBV7-9 with TRBJ1-5; perhaps TRBD1 as D (6 bases). The CDR3 covers 17 residues. Trimming shortened V by 4 bases and J by 5 bases, and 21 bases separated the two germline ends. Germline values: CDR1 SEHNR, CDR2 FQNEAQ (reference sequence). The CDR3 protein is CASSSSQQGRWDQPQHF. The CDR3 region has the DNA TGTGCCAGCAGCTCCTCCCAACAGGGTCGCTGGGATCAGCCCCAGCATTTT.

The chain uses TRBV24-1 and TRBJ2-7, with D perhaps being TRBD1 or TRBD2 (5 bases each). The germline V and J ends were trimmed by 4 bases and 5 bases, with 20 bases remaining between them. This CDR3 spans 16 amino acids. Germline CDR1 is KGHDR and CDR2 is SFDVKD. The CDR3 is CATSDNGTPQRNEQYF. DNA for the CDR3: TGTGCCACCAGTGACAACGGGACCCCTCAGCGCAACGAGCAGTACTTC.

A remark on this clonotype: Since a much larger clone is just one base distant, this may be a read error. The chain is built from TRBV3-1 and TRBJ2-1; 7 bases are a match to TRBD1. V was clipped by 4 bases and J by 9 bases; unmatched bases: 9. There are 14 residues in the CDR3. Germline V CDR1 and CDR2: LGHDT, YNNKEL (reference sequence). The CDR3 sequence: CASSPPTGAGEQFF. The CDR3 nucleotides are TGTGCCAGCAGCCCTCCCACAGGGGCGGGTGAGCAGTTCTTC.

The chain recombines TRBV5-1 with TRBJ2-1; either TRBD1 or TRBD2 may fit D (5 bases each). CDR3 size: 13 residues. Germline CDR1 SGHRS, CDR2 YFSETQ. Trimming shortened V by 6 bases and J by 5 bases, and 12 bases separated the two germline ends. The CDR3 is CASTRDQNNEQFF. CDR3 DNA: TGCGCCAGCACCCGGGACCAAAACAATGAGCAGTTCTTC.

This clonotype was detected a few times. V gene TRBV4-1 combines with J gene TRBJ2-3, with a tentative D call TRBD1 (5 bases). CDR1 and CDR2 from the germline V gene are MGHRA and YSYEKL. The germline V and J ends were trimmed by 0 bases and 6 bases, with 16 bases remaining between them. This CDR3 is 16 amino acids long. CDR3 DNA: TGCGCCAGCAGCCAAGATGACAGCGTCCAGGCGGATACGCAGTATTTT. Its translation: CASSQDDSVQADTQYF.